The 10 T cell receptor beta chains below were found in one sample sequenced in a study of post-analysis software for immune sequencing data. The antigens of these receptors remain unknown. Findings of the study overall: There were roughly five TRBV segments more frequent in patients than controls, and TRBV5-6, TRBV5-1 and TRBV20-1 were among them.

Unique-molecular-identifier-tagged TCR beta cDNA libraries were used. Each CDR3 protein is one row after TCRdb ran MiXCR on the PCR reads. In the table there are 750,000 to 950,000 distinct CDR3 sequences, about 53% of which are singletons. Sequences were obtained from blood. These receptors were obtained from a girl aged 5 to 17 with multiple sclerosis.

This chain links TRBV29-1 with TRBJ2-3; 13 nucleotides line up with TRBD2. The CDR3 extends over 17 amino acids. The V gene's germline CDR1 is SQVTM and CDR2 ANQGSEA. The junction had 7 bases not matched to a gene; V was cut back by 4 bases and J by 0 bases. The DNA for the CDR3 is TGCAGCGTTGGCCGGACTAGCGGGGGTTCTAGCACAGATACGCAGTATTTT. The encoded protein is CSVGRTSGGSSTDTQYF.

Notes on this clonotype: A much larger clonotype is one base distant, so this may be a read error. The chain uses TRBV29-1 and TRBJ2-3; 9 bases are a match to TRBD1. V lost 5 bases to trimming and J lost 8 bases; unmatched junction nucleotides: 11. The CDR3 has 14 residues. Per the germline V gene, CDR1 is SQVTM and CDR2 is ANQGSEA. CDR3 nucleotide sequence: TGCAGCGTTCATTCGGGACAGGGTGCAGGTACGCAGTATTTT. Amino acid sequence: CSVHSGQGAGTQYF.

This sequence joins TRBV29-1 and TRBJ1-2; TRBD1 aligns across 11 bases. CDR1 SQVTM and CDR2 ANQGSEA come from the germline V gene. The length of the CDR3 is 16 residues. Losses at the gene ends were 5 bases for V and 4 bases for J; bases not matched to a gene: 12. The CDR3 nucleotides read TGCAGCGTTTTCATCTCGGACAGGGGGCAAGGCTATGGCTACACCTTC. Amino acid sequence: CSVFISDRGQGYGYTF.

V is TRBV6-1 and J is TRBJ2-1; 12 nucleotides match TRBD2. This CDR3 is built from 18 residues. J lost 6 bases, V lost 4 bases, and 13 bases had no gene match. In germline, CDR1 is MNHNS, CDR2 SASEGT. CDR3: CASSGRLAGEGGRNEQFF. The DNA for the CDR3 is TGTGCCAGCAGTGGTAGACTAGCGGGAGAAGGGGGGCGCAATGAGCAGTTCTTC.

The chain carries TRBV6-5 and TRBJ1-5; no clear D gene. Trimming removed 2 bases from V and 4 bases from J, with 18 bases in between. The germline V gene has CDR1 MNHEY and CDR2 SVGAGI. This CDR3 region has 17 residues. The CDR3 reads CASSYGLEGSPNQPQHF. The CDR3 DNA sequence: TGTGCCAGCAGTTACGGCCTTGAGGGAAGTCCGAATCAGCCCCAGCATTTT.

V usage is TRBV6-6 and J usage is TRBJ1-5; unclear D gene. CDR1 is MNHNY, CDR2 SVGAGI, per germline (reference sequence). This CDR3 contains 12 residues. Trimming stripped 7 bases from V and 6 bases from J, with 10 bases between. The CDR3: CASKEGAQPQHF. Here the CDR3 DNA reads TGTGCCAGCAAGGAGGGAGCTCAGCCCCAGCATTTT.

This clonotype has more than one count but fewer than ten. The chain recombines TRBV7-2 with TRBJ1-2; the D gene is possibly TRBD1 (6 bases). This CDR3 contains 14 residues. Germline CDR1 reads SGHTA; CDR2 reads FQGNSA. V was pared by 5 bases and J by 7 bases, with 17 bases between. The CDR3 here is CASSQITGRSGYTF. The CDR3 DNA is TGTGCCAGCAGCCAAATTACAGGGAGGAGTGGCTACACCTTC.

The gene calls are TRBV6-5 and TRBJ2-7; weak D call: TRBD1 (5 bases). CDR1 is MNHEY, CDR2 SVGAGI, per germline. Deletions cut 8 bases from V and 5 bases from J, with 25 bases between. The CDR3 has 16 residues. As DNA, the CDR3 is TGTGCCAGCGGCCACCCAGGGATTACCTGGGGCGACGAGCAGTACTTC. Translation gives CASGHPGITWGDEQYF.

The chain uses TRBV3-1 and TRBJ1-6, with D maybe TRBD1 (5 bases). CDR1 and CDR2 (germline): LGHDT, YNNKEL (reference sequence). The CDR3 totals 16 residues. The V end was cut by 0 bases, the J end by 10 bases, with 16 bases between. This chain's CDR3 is CASSQDGRRVDSPLHF. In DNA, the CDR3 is TGTGCCAGCAGCCAAGATGGTCGCAGGGTTGACTCACCCCTCCACTTT.

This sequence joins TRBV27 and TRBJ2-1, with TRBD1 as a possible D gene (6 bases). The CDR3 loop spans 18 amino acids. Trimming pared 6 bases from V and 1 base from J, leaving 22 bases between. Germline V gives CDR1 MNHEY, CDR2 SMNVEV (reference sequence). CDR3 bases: TGTGCCAGCAGGATTGGGACATCTCAAATCGGATCCTACAATGAGCAGTTCTTC. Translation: CASRIGTSQIGSYNEQFF.